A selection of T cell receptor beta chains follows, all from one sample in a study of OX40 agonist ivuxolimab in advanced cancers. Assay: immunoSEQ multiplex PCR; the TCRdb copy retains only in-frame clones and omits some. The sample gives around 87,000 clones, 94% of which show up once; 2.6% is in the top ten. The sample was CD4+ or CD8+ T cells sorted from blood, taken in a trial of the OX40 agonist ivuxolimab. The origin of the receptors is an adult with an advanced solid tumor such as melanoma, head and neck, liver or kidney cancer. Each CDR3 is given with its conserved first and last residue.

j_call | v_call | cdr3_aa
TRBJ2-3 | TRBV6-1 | CASSEVAGRSDTQYF
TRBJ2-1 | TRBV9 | CASSASGFYNEQFF
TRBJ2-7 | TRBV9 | CASSVGGRGLEQYF
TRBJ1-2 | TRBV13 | CAITDGGEYGYTF
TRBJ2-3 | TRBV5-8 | CASSLLAGPTDTQYF
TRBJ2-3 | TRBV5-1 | CASRGGTSGTSTDTQYF
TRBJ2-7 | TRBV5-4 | CASSLGGEKQYF
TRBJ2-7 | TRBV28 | CASSLLGRSTSYEQYF
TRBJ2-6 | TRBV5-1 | CASSPDPFSGANVLTF
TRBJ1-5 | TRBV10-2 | CASSEYAGNQPQHF
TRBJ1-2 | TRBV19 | CASHFNLRTDKTNYGYTF
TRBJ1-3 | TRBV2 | CASSDPRGASRGNTIYF
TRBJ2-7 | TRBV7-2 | CASSASGGAREQYF
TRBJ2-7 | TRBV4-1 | CASSQVLAGGSYEQYF
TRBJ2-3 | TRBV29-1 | CSAPGAYTDTQYF